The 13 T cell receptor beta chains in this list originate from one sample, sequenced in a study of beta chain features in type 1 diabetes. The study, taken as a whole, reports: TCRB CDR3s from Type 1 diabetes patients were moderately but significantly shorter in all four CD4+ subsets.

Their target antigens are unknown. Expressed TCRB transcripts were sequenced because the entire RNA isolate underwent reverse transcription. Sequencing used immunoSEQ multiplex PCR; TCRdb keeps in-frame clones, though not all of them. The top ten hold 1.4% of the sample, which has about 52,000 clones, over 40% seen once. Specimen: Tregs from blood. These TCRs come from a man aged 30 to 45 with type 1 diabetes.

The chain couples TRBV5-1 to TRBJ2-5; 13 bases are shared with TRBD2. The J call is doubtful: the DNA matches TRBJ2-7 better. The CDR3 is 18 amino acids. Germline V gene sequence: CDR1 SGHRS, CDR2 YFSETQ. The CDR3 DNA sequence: TGCGCCAGCAGCCCACAAAGCAGACTAGCGGGAGGCTCCTACGAGCAGTACTTC. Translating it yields CASSPQSRLAGGSYEQYF.

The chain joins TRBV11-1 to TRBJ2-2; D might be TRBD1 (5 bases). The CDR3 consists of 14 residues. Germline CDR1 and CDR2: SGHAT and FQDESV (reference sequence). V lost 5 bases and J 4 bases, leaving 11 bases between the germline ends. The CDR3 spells CASSRSGPTGELFF. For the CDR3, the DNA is TGTGCCAGCAGCCGCTCAGGGCCCACCGGGGAGCTGTTTTTT.

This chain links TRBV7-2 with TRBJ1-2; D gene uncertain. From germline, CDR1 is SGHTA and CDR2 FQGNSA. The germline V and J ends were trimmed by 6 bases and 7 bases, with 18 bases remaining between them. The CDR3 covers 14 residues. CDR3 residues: CASSRNTGILGYTF. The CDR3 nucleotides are TGTGCCAGCAGTCGAAACACCGGGATTCTTGGCTACACCTTC.

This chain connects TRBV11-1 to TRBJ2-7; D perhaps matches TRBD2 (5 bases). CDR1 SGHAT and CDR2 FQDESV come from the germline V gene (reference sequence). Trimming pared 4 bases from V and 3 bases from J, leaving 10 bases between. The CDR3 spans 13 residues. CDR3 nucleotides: TGTGCCAGCAGCTACGGGGTAAACTACGAGCAGTACTTC. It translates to CASSYGVNYEQYF.

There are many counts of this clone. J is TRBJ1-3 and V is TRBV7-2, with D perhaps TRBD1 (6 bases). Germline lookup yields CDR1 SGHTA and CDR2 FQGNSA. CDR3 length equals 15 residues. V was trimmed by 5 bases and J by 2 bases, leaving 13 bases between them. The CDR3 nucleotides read TGTGCCAGCAGCCCAACAGGGAGCGCTGGAAACACCATATATTTT. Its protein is CASSPTGSAGNTIYF.

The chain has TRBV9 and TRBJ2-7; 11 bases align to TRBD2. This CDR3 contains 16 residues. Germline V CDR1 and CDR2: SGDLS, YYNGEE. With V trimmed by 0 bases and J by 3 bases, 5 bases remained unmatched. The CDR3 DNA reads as TGTGCCAGCAGCGTAGGGGGTACTAGCGGGAGCTACGAGCAGTACTTC. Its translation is CASSVGGTSGSYEQYF.

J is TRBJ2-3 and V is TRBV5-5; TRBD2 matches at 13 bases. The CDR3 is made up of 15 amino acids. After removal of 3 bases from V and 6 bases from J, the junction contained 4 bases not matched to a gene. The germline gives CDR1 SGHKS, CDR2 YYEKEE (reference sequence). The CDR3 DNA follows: TGTGCCAGCAGCTCGGGACTAGCGGGACCCGATACGCAGTATTTT. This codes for CASSSGLAGPDTQYF.

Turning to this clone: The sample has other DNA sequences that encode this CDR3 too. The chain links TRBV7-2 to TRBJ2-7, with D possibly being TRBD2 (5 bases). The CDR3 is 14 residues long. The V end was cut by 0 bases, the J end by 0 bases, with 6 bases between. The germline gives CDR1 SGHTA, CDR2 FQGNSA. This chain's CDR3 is CASSLASGSYEQYF. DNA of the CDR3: TGTGCCAGCAGCTTAGCGAGCGGCTCCTACGAGCAGTACTTC. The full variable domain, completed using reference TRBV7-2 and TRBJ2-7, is GAGVSQSPSNKVTEKGKDVELRCDPISGHTALYWYRQSLGQGLEFLIYFQGNSAPDKSGLPSDRFSAERTGGSVSTLTIQRTQQEDSAVYLCASSLASGSYEQYFGPGTRLTVT.

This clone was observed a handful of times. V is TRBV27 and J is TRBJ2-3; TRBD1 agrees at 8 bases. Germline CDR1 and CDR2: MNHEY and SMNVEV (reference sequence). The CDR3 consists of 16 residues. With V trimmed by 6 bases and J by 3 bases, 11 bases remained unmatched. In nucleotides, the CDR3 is TGTGCCAGCAGCCGTAAGGACAGGGTCTGGACAGATACGCAGTATTTT. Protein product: CASSRKDRVWTDTQYF.

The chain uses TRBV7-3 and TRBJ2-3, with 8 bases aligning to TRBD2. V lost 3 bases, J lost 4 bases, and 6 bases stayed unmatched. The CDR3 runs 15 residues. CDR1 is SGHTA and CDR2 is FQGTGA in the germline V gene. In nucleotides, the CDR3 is TGTGCCAGCAGCTTGACGGGAGGGCCGTCAGATACGCAGTATTTT. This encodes CASSLTGGPSDTQYF.

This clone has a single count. Written as DNA, the CDR3 is TGTGCCAGCACACCCCCGGGGGTGAAGGGTTACGAGCAGTACTTC. It specifies CASTPPGVKGYEQYF. V and J are TRBV28 and TRBJ2-7, with D maybe TRBD2 (6 bases). V was trimmed by 7 bases and J by 4 bases, leaving 20 bases between them. Germline V CDR1 and CDR2: MDHEN, SYDVKM. CDR3 length: 15 residues.

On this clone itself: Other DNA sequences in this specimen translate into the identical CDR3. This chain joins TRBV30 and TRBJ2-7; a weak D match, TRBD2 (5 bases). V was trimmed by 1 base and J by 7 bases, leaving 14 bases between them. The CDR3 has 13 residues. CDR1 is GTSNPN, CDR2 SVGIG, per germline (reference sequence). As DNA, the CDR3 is TGTGCCTGGAGTGCGTGGACGGGCGGGGAGCAGTACTTC. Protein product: CAWSAWTGGEQYF. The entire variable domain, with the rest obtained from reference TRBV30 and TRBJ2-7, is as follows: SQTIHQWPATLVQPVGSPLSLECTVEGTSNPNLYWYRQAAGRGLQLLFYSVGIGQISSEVPQNLSASRPQDRQFILSSKKLLLSDSGFYLCAWSAWTGGEQYFGPGTRLTVT.

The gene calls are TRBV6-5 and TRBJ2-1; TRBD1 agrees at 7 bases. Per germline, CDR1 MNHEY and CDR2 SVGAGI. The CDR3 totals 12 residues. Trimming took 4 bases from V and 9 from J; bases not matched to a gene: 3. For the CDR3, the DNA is TGTGCCAGCAGTTCACAGGGGAGTGAGCAGTTCTTC. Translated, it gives CASSSQGSEQFF.